This paragraph covers one TCR beta chain sequence. Its recognized antigen is unknown. Per-nucleotide qualities are absent, and no much larger clonotype sits a single base away. V loses 2 bases, J loses 5 bases, and the germline ends lie 13 bases apart. Looking up the germline V gene (reference sequence) yields CDR1 SGHKS and CDR2 YYEKEE. Spanning cysteine to phenylalanine, the CDR3 consists of 14 amino acids. Left in the record is the CDR3 DNA by itself, 42 bases read in frame from the first base. Participants in the prospective study were aged roughly 18 to 100 years, lived in about two dozen United States geographic areas, and enrolled through a virtual design. Cohort assignment in the prospective study relied on participant-reported clinical history from a screening survey and a study questionnaire. A participant counted as exposed if, within 2 weeks of entering the study, that participant had been in contact with someone who had a PCR-confirmed or clinician-diagnosed COVID-19 case. Each participant in the prospective study had whole blood, serum and a nasopharyngeal or oropharyngeal swab collected by mobile phlebotomists. Participants in the prospective study had the option to provide additional blood draws and questionnaires over a roughly 2-month period. Before DNA extraction, prospective study blood samples were shipped either frozen or at room temperature.

The entry originates in a study of blood T cell repertoires in COVID-19 (dated by TCRdb to 2018 to 2020). Study-level background: Samples covering the acute and convalescent phases of COVID-19 were provided by collaborators in the United States, Italy and Spain. Where available, HLA class I and class II types were obtained from metadata supplied by the sample provider rather than from assay-based typing. The dataset comprised deeply sampled blood TCRbeta repertoires from subjects exposed to, actively infected with, or recovered from COVID-19. The prospective study material was composed of cDNA or gDNA derived from T cells, B-cell-depleted T cells, or PBMCs. The repertoires were released in a freely available public database intended as a resource for research on the immune response to SARS-CoV-2. Samples came from the ongoing ImmuneRACE study (first 160 participants) plus 1,254 subjects from 6 global collaborators. The sample metadata nearly always contained a de-identified subject ID, COVID-19 status, age in years and sex. Broader findings and caveats from the paper: The amount of clinical and demographic metadata varied by source and participant and was provided uncurated.

The immunoSEQ Assay, a bias-controlled multiplex PCR, was used to amplify TCRbeta CDR3 regions from genomic DNA. The paper's processing steps were these. Nucleated cell counts per sample were estimated from amplification of reference gene primers within the assay. To quantify the absolute abundance of each unique TCRbeta CDR3 rearrangement, sequence reads were collapsed and filtered. For each sample, productive Simpson clonality was calculated as the square root of Simpson's diversity index across productive rearrangements. Held by TCRdb, this immuneACCESS table contains in-frame sequences only and omits some clones. Under half of the omission traces to an unresolved V gene where checked; the cause of the rest is unknown. V, J and clone size are taken as reported in that table, and D and trimming were inferred from the DNA itself. The sample table shows approximately 140,000 clones, and about 85% are seen once. Over 4% of the sample belongs to the ten largest clones.

The rearranged segments are TRBV5-5 and TRBJ2-5; the D gene is perhaps TRBD2, from 5 matching bases. The sample consisted of PBMCs or T cells enriched from blood (not recorded which). This sequence was found in a woman aged 40-49 years who had been exposed to COVID-19. The bases are TGTGCCAGCAGCTTCCGGGGTGATGGGGAGACCCAGTACTTC. The translation is CASSFRGDGETQYF.